This passage covers 10 T cell receptor beta chains from one sample sequenced in a study of long-term antiretroviral therapy in people with HIV (dated by TCRdb to between 2020 and 2023). The immunoSEQ hsTCRB v3.0 assay was used at survey level resolution to sequence the TRB variable region. Imported from immuneACCESS, the table was reduced by TCRdb to in-frame sequences with V and J called. These copies leave out some clones; in studies compared against another copy, an unresolved V gene accounts for under half, and the cause of the remainder is not known. The sample records under 20,000 clones, approximately 72% of which are singletons. The ten largest clones take up around 13% of the sample. Here the sequenced sample was unsorted PBMCs, taken 0.3 years after starting antiretroviral therapy. Every receptor here comes from a woman aged 50 to 60 with HIV.

The V and J genes are TRBV5-5 and TRBJ1-4; tentative D call: TRBD1 (5 bases). Germline CDR1 is SGHKS and CDR2 is YYEKEE (reference sequence). The CDR3 contains 14 residues. Trimming shortened V by 0 bases and J by 7 bases, and 10 bases separated the two germline ends. CDR3 nucleotide sequence: TGTGCCAGCAGCTTGGTGAGGGACGGTGAAAAACTGTTTTTT. The encoded protein is CASSLVRDGEKLFF.

The CDR3 DNA reads TGTGCCAGCAGCTTGAGAGAGAACACTGAAGCTTTCTTT. Protein product: CASSLRENTEAFF. The chain links TRBV7-7 to TRBJ1-1; D is unclear. This CDR3 region has 13 residues. With 3 bases removed from V and 1 base from J, the gap between germline ends came to 6 bases. The germline gives CDR1 SSHAT, CDR2 FNYEAQ (reference sequence).

The chain carries TRBV11-2 and TRBJ1-1; 8 nucleotides align to TRBD1. CDR3 length equals 15 residues. Germline V lookup: CDR1 SGHAT, CDR2 FQNNGV. The V and J ends lost 1 base and 0 bases, in that order; junction bases with no gene match: 1. The CDR3 spells CASSLGDRLNTEAFF. The CDR3 bases are TGTGCCAGCAGCTTAGGGGACAGGTTGAACACTGAAGCTTTCTTT. Combining the CDR3 with reference TRBV11-2 and TRBJ1-1 gives the whole variable domain EAGVAQSPRYKIIEKRQSVAFWCNPISGHATLYWYQQILGQGPKLLIQFQNNGVVDDSQLPKDRFSAERLKGVDSTLKIQPAKLEDSAVYLCASSLGDRLNTEAFFGQGTRLTVV.

This chain uses TRBV4-1 with TRBJ1-4, with unresolved D. The ends were cut back, 0 bases at V and 8 bases at J, with 13 bases in the middle. The CDR3 is 15 amino acids. Germline CDR1 reads MGHRA; CDR2 reads YSYEKL. The CDR3 region has the DNA TGCGCCAGCAGCCAAGAGGCCCCCGGTGTGGAAAAACTGTTTTTT. Translation: CASSQEAPGVEKLFF.

The chain recombines TRBV15 with TRBJ2-1, with D perhaps TRBD2 (6 bases). This CDR3 contains 15 residues. Per the germline V gene, CDR1 is LNHNV and CDR2 is YYDKDF (reference sequence). V dropped 1 base and J dropped 8 bases, with 15 bases sitting between them. The DNA of the CDR3 is TGTGCCACCAGCAGAGGGGGGGATAGGGTCGATGAGCAGTTCTTC. This encodes CATSRGGDRVDEQFF.

The chain couples TRBV5-6 to TRBJ2-1; D not certain. Germline assignment: CDR1 SGHDT and CDR2 YYEEEE. This CDR3 comprises 11 residues. The V and J ends lost 0 bases and 8 bases respectively, with 3 bases between them. DNA for the CDR3: TGTGCCAGCAGCTTGGAACATGAGCAGTTCTTC. Translation: CASSLEHEQFF.

This chain joins TRBV10-3 and TRBJ2-5; 9 positions agree with TRBD1. The CDR3 runs to 15 residues. The junction had 6 bases not matched to a gene; V was cut back by 2 bases and J by 5 bases. The germline gives CDR1 ENHRY, CDR2 SYGVKD. CDR3 sequence: CAISEGRTGEETQYF. CDR3 coding DNA: TGTGCCATCAGTGAGGGACGGACAGGGGAGGAGACCCAGTACTTC.

This clone turned up a few times. The chain recombines TRBV5-6 with TRBJ1-1; 9 bases align to TRBD1. V lost 5 bases to trimming and J lost 4 bases; unmatched junction nucleotides: 12. The CDR3 has 16 amino acids. Germline assignment: CDR1 SGHDT and CDR2 YYEEEE. The CDR3 sequence: CASSPGTGSPLTEAFF. The DNA of the CDR3 is TGTGCCAGCAGTCCCGGGACAGGGTCACCTCTCACTGAAGCTTTCTTT. Complete variable domain (other parts from reference TRBV5-6 and TRBJ1-1): DAGVTQSPTHLIKTRGQQVTLRCSPKSGHDTVSWYQQALGQGPQFIFQYYEEEERQRGNFPDRFSGHQFPNYSSELNVNALLLGDSALYLCASSPGTGSPLTEAFFGQGTRLTVV.

The V gene is TRBV6-1, the J gene TRBJ2-1, with 9 nucleotides matching TRBD2. The germline V gene has CDR1 MNHNS and CDR2 SASEGT. V was clipped by 4 bases and J by 0 bases; unmatched bases: 7. The CDR3 totals 17 residues. CDR3 DNA: TGTGCCAGCAGTGGGCCTAGCGGGGCGGGCTCCTACAATGAGCAGTTCTTC. This codes for CASSGPSGAGSYNEQFF.

This clone showed up just once. The identical CDR3 is also encoded by other nucleotide sequences in the sample. The V call is TRBV18, the J call TRBJ2-2; D not resolved. The CDR3 totals 14 residues. Trimming stripped 2 bases from V and 1 base from J, with 5 bases between. The germline CDR1 and CDR2 sequences are KGHSH and LQKENI. The CDR3 region has the DNA TGTGCCAGCTCACCAGACCGGAACACCGGGGAGCTGTTTTTT. This gives the protein CASSPDRNTGELFF.